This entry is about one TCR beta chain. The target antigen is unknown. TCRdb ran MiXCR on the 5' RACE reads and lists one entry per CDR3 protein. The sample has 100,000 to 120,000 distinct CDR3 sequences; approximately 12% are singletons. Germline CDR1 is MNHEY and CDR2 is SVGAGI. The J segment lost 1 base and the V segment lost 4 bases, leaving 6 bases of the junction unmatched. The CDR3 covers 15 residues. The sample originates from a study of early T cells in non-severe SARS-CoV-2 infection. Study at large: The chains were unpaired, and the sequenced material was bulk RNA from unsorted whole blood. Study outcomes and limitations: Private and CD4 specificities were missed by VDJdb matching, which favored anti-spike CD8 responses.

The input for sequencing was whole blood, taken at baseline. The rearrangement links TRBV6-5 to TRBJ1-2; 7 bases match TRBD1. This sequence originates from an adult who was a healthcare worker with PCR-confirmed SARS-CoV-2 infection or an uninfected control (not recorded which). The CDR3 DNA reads TGTGCCAGCAGTTTGTACAGGGGAAATAACTATGGCTACACCTTC. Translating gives CASSLYRGNNYGYTF.